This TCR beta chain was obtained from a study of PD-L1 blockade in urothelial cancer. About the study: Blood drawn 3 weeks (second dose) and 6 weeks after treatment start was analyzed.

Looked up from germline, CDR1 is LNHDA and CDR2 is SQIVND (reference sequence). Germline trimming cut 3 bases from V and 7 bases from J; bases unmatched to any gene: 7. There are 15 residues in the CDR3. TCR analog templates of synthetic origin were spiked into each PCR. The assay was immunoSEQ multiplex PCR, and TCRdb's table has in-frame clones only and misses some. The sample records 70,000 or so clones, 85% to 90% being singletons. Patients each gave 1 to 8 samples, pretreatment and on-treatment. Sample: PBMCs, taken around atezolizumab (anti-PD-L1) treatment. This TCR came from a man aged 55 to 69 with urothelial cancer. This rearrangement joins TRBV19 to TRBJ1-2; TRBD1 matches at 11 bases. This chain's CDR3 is CASSILRTGGFGYTF. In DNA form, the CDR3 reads TGTGCCAGTAGTATCCTCAGGACAGGGGGCTTTGGCTACACCTTC.